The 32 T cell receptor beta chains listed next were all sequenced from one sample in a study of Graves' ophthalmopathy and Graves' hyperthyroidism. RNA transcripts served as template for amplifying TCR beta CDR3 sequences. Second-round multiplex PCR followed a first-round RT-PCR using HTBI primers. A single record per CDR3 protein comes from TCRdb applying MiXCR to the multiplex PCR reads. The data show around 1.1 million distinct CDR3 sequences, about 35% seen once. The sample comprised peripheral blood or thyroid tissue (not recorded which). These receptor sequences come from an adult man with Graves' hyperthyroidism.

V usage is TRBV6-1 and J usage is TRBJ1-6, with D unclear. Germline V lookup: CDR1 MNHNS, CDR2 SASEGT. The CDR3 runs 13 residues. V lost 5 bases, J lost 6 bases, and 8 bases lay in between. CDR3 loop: CASSRRPNSPLHF. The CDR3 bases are TGTGCCAGCAGTCGGCGACCTAATTCACCCCTCCACTTT.

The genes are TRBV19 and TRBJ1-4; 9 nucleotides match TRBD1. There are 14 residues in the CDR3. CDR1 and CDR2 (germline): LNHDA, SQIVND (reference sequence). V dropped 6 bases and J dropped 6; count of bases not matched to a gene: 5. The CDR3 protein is CASRRQGVDEKLFF. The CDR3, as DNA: TGTGCCAGTAGGCGACAGGGGGTGGATGAAAAACTGTTTTTT.

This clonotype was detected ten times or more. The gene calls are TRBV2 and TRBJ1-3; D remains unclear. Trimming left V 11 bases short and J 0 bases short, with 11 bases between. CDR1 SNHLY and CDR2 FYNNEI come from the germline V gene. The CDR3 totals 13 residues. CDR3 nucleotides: TGTGCCCGAACAGTTTACTCTGGAAACACCATATATTTT. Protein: CARTVYSGNTIYF.

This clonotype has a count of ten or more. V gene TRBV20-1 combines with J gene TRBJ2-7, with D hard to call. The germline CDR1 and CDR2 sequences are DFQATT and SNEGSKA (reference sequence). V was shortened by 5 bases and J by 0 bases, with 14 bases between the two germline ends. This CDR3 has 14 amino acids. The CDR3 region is CSAFGQHSSYEQYF. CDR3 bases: TGCAGTGCTTTTGGGCAGCACAGCTCCTACGAGCAGTACTTC.

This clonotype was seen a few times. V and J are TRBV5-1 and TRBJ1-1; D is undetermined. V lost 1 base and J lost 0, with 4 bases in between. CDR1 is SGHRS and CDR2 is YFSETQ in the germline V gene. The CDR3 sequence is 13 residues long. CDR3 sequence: CASSLIVNTEAFF. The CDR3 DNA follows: TGCGCCAGCAGCTTGATAGTGAACACTGAAGCTTTCTTT.

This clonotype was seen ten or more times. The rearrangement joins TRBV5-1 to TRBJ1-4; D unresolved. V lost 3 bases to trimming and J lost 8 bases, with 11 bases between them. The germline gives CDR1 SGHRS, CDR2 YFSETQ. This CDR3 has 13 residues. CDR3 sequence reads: CASSSEIGEKLFF. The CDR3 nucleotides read TGCGCCAGCAGCTCGGAGATAGGGGAAAAACTGTTTTTT.

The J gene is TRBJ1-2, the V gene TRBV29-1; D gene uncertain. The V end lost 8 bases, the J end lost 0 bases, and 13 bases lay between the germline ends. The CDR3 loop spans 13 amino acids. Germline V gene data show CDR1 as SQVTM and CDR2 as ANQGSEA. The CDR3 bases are TGCAGCTACCTGGACGGGACTAACTATGGCTACACCTTC. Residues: CSYLDGTNYGYTF.

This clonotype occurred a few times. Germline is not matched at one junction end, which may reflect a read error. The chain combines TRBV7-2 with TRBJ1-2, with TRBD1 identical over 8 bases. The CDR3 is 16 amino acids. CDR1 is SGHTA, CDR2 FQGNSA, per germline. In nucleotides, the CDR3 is TGCGCCAGCAGCCAACGGCCGCAGACAGGGGCGGATGGCTACACCTTC. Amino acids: CASSQRPQTGADGYTF.

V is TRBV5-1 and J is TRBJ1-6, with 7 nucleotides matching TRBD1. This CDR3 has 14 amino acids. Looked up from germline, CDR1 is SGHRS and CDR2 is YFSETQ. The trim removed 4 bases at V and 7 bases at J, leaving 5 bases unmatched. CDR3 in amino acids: CASSAGQENSPLHF. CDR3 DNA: TGCGCCAGCAGCGCTGGACAGGAGAATTCACCCCTCCACTTT.

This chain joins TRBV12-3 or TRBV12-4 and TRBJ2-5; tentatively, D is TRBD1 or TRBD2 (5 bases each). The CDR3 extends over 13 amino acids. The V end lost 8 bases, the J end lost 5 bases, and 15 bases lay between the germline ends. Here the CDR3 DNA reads TGTGCCAGCTCCCGGGGCAGAGAGGAGACCCAGTACTTC. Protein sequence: CASSRGREETQYF.

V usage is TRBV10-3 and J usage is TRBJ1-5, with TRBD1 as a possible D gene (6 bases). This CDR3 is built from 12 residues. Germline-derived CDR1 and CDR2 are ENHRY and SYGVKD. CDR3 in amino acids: CAHQGTNQPQHF. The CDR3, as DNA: TGTGCTCATCAGGGGACCAATCAGCCCCAGCATTTT.

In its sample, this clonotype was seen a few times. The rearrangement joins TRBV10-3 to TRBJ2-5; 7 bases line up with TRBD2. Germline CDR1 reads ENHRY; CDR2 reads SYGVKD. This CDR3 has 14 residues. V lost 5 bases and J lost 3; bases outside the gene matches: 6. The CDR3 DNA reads TGTGCCATCAGTACGACTAGCAGCAAAGAGACCCAGTACTTC. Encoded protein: CAISTTSSKETQYF.

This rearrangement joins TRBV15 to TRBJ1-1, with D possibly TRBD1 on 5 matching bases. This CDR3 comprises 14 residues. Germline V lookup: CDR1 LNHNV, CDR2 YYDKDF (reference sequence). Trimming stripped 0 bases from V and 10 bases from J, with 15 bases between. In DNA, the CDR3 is TGTGCCACCAGCAGAGATTTTGGGCAGGGTGGAGCTTTCTTT. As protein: CATSRDFGQGGAFF.

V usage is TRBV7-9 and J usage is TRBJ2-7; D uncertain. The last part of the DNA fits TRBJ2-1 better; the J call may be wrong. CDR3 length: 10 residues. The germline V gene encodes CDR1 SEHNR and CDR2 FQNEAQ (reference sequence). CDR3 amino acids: CASRNNEQFF. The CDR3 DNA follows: TGTGCCAGCAGGAACAATGAGCAGTTCTTC.

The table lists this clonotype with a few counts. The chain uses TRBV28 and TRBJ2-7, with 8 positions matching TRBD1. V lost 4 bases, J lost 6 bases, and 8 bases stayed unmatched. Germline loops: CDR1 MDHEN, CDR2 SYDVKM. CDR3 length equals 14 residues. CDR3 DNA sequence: TGTGCCAGCAGTTCAGGGGGCGCGATGTTCGAGCAGTACTTC. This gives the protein CASSSGGAMFEQYF.

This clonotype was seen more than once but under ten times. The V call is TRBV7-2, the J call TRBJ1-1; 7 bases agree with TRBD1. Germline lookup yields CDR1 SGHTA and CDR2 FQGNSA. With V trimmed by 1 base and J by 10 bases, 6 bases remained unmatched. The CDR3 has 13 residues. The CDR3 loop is CASSLGQGRGAFF. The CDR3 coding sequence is TGTGCCAGCAGCTTAGGACAGGGACGAGGAGCTTTCTTT.

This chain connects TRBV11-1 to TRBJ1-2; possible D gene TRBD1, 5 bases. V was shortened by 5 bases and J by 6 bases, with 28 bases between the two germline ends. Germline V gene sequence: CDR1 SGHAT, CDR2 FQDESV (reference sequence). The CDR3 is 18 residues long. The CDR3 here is CASSPPRAGPVDRHGYTF. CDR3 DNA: TGTGCCAGCAGCCCCCCCCGGGCAGGGCCTGTGGATCGGCATGGCTACACCTTC.

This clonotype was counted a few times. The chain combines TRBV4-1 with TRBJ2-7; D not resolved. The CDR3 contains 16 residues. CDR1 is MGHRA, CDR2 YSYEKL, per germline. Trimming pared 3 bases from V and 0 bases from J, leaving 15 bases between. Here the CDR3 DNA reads TGCGCCAGCAGCCAGGCGGCAGTGACGACCTCCTACGAGCAGTACTTC. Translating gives CASSQAAVTTSYEQYF.

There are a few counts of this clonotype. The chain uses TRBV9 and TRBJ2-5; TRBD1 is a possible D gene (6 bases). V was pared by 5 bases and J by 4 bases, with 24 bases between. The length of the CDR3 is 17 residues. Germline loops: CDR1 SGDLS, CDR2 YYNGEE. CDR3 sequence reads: CASSPVGGTKRRETQYF. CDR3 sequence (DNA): TGTGCCAGCAGTCCTGTCGGTGGGACAAAAAGGCGAGAGACCCAGTACTTC.

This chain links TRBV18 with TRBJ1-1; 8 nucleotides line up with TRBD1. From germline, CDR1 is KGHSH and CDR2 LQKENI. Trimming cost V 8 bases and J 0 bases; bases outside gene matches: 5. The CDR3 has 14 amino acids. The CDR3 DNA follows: TGTGCCAGCAAACCGGGACAGGTGAACACTGAAGCTTTCTTT. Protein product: CASKPGQVNTEAFF.

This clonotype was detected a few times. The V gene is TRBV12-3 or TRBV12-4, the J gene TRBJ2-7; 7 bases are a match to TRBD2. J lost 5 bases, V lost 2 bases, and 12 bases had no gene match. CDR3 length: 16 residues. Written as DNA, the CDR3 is TGTGCCAGCAGTTTACGGGGAGGGCGAGGCATCGACGAGCAGTACTTC. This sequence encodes CASSLRGGRGIDEQYF.

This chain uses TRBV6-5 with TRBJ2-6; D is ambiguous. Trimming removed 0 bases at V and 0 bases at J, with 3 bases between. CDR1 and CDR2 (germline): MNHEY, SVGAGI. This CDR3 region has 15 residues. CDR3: CASSYSFSGANVLTF. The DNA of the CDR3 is TGTGCCAGCAGTTACTCATTCTCTGGGGCCAACGTCCTGACTTTC.

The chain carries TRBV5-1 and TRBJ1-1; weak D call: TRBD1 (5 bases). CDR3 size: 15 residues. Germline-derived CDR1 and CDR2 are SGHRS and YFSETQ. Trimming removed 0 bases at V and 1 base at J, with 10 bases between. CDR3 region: CASSLVGVQNTEAFF. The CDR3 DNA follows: TGCGCCAGCAGCTTGGTAGGGGTACAGAACACTGAAGCTTTCTTT.

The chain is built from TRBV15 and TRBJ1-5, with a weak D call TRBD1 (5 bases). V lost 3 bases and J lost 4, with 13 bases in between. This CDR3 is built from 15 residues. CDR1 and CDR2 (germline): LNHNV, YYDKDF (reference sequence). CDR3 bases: TGTGCCACCAGCAGCCCCAGACAGACGAATCAGCCCCAGCATTTT. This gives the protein CATSSPRQTNQPQHF.

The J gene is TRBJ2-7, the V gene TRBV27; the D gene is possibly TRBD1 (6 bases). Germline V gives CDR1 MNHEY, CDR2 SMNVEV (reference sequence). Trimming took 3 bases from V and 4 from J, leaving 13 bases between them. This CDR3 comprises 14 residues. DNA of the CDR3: TGTGCCAGCAGTTTCCAGGGGCCTGGATACGAGCAGTACTTC. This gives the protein CASSFQGPGYEQYF.

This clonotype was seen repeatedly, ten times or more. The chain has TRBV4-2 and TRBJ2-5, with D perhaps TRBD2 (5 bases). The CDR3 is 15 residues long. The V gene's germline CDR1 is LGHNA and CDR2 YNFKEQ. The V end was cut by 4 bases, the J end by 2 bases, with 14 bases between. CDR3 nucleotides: TGTGCCAGCAGCCCGTCGGCTCGGGAACAAGAGACCCAGTACTTC. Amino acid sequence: CASSPSAREQETQYF.

Here the CDR3 DNA reads TGTGCCAGCAGTTTTCAGGGCAATGGCTACACCTTC. It codes for CASSFQGNGYTF. This chain links TRBV7-9 with TRBJ1-2; D is possibly TRBD1 (5 bases). CDR1 and CDR2 from the germline V gene are SEHNR and FQNEAQ (reference sequence). The CDR3 loop spans 12 amino acids. The V end lost 6 bases, the J end lost 6 bases, and 11 bases lay between the germline ends.

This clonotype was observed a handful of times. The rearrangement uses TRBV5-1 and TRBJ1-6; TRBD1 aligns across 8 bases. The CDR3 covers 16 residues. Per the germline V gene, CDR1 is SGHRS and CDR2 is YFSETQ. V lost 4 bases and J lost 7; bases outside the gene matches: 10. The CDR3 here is CASSLRTGPTNSPLHF. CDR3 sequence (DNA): TGCGCCAGCAGCCTAAGGACAGGGCCAACCAATTCACCCCTCCACTTT. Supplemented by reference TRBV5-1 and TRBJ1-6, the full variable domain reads KAGVTQTPRYLIKTRGQQVTLSCSPISGHRSVSWYQQTPGQGLQFLFEYFSETQRNKGNFPGRFSGRQFSNSRSEMNVSTLELGDSALYLCASSLRTGPTNSPLHFGNGTRLTVT.

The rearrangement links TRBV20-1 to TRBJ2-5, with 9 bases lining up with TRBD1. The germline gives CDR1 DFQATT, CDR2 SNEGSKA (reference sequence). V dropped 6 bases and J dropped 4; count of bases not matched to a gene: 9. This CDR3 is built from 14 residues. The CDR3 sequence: CSAPDRGAGETQYF. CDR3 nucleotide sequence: TGCAGTGCGCCCGACAGGGGGGCGGGAGAGACCCAGTACTTC.

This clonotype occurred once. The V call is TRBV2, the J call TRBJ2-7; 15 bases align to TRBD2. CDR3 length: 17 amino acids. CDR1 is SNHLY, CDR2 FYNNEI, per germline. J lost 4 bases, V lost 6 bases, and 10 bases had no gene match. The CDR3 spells CASSSFKGLAGGYEQYF. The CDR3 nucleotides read TGTGCCAGCAGCTCATTCAAAGGACTAGCGGGAGGGTACGAGCAGTACTTC. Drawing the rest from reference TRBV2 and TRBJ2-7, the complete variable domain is EPEVTQTPSHQVTQMGQEVILRCVPISNHLYFYWYRQILGQKVEFLVSFYNNEISEKSEIFDDQFSVERPDGSNFTLKIRSTKLEDSAMYFCASSSFKGLAGGYEQYFGPGTRLTVT.

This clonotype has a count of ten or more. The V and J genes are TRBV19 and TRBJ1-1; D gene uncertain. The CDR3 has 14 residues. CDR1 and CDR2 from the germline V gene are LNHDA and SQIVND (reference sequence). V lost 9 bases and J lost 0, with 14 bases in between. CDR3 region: CASTLGVMNTEAFF. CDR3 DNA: TGTGCCAGCACCTTGGGAGTAATGAACACTGAAGCTTTCTTT.

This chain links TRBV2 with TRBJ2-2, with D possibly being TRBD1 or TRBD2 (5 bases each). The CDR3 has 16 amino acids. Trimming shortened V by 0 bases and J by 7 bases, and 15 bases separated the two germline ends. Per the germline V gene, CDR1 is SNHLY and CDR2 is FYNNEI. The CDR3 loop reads CASSEALRGVHGELFF. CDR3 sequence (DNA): TGTGCCAGCAGTGAAGCGCTTAGAGGGGTACACGGGGAGCTGTTTTTT.